This T cell receptor beta chain was identified in a study of tumor-infiltrating lymphocytes in localized non-small cell lung cancer. Study findings and constraints: Technical variation could not be separated from intratumor heterogeneity here. Compared with uninvolved lung, tumors showed higher T cell infiltration by TCRbeta sequencing.

As regards this clone: What it binds is unknown.

TCRdb's copy holds only in-frame clones and misses some; the assay was immunoSEQ multiplex PCR. This table holds thousands of clones, 66% found once. With 7 bases removed from V and 9 bases from J, the gap between germline ends came to 13 bases. The length of the CDR3 is 12 residues. The germline CDR1 and CDR2 sequences are LNHDA and SQIVND (reference sequence). Sequenced sample: lung tumor tissue. The chain has TRBV19 and TRBJ2-1; a weak D match, TRBD2 (6 bases). The clonotype was recovered from a human donor with non-small cell lung cancer. The CDR3: CASNNRESEQFF. The DNA for the CDR3 is TGTGCCAGTAATAACCGGGAGAGTGAGCAGTTCTTC.